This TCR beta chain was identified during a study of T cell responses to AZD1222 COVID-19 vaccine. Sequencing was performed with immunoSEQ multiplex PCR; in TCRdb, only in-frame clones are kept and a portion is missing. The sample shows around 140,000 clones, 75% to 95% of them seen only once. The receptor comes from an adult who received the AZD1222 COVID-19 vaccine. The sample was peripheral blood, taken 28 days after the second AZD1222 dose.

In nucleotides, the CDR3 is TGTGCCAGTAGTATCGGGGTGTACGGGAATCAGCCCCAGCATTTT. This sequence encodes CASSIGVYGNQPQHF. The V call is TRBV19, the J call TRBJ1-5; D uncertain. There are 15 residues in the CDR3. Germline V lookup: CDR1 LNHDA, CDR2 SQIVND (reference sequence). The V end was cut by 3 bases, the J end by 4 bases, with 13 bases between.